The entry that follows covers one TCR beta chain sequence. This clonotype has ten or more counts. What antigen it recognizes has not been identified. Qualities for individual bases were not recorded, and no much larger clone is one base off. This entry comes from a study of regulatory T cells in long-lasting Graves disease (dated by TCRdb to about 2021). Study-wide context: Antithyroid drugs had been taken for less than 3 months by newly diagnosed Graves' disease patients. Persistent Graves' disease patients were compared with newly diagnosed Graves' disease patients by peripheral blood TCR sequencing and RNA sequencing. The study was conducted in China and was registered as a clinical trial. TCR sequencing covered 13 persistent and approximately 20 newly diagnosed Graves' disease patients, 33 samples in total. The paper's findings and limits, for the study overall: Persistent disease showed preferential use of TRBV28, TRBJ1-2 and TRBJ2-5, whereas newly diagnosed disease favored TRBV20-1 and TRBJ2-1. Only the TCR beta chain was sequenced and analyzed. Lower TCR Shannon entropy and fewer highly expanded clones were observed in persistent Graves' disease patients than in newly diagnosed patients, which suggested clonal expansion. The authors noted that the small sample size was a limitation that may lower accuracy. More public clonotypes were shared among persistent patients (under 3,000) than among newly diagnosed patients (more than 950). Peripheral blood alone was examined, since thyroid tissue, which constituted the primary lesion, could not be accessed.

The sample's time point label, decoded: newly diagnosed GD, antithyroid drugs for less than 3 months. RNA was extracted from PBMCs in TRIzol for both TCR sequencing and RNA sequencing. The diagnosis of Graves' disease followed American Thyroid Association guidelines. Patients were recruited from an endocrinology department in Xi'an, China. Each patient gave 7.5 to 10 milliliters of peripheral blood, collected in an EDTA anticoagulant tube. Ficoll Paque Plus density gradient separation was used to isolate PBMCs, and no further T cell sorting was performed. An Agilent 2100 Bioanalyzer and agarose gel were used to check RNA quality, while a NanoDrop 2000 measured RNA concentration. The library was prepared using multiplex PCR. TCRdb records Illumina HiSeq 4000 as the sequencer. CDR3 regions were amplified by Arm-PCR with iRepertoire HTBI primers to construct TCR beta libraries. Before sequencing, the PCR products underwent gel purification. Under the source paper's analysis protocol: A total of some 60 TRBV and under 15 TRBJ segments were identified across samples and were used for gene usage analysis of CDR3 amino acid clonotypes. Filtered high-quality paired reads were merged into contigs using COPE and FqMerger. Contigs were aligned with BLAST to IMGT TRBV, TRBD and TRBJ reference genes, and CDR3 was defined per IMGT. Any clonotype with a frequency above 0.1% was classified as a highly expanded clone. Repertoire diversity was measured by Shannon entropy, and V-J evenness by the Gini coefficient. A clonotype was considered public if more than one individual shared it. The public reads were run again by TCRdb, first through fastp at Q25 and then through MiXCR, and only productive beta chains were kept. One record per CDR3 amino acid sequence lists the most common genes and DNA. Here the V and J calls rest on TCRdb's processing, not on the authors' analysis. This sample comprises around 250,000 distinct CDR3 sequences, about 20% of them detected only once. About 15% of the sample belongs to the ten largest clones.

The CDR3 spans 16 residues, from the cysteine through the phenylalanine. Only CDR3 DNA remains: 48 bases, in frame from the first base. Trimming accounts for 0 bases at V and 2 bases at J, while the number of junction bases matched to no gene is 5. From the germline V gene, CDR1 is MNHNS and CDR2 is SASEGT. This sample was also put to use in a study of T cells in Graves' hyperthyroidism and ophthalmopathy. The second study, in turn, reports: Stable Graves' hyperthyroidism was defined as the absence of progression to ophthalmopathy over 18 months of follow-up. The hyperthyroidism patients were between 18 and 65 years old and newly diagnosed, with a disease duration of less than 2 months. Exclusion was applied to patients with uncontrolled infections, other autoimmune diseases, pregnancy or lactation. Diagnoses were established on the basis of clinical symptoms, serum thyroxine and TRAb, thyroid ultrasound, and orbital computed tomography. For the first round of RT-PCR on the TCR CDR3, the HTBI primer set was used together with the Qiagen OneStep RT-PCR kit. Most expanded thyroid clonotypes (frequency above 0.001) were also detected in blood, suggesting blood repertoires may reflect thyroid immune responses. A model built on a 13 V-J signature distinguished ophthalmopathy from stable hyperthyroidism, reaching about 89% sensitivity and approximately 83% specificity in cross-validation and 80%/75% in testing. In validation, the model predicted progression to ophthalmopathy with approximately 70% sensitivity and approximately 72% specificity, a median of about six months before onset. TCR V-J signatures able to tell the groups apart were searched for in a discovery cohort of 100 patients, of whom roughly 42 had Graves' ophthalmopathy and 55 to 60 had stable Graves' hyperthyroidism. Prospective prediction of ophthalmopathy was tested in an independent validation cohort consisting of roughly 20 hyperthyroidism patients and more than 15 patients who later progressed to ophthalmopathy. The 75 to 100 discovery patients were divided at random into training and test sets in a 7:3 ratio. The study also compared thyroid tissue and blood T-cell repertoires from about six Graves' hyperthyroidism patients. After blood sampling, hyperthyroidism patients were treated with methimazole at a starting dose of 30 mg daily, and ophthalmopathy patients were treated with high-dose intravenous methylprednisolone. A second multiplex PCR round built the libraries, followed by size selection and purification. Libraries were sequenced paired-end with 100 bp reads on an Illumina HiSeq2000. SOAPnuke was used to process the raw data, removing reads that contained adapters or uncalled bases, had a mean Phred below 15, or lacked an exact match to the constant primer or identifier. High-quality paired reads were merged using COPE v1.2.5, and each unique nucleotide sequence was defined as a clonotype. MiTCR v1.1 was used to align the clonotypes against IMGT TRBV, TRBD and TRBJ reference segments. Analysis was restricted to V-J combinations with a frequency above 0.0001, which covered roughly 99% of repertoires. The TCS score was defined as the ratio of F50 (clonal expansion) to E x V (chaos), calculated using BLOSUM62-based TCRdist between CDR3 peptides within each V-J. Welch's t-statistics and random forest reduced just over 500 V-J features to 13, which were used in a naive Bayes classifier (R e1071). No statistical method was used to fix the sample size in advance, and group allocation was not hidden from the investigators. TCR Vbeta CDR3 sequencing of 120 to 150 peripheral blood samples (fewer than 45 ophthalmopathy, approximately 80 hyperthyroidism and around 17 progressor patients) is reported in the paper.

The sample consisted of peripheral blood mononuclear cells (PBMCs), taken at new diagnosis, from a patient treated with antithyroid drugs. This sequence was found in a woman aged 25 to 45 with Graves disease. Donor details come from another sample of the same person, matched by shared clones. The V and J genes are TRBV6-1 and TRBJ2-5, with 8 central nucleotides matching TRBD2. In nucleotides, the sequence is TGTGCCAGCAGTGAAGCAGCGGGGGCCGTACAAGAGACCCAGTACTTC. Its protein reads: CASSEAAGAVQETQYF.